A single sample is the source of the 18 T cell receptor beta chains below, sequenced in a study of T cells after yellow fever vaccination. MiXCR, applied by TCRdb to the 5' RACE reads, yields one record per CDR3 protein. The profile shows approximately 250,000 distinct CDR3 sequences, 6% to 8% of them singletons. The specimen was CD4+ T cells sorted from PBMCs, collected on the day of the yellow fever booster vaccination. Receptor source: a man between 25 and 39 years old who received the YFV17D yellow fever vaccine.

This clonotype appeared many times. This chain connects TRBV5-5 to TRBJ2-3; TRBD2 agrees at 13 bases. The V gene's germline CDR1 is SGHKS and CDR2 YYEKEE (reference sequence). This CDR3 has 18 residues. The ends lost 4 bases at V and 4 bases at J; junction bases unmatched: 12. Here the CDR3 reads CASSTGTSGTSGPDTQYF. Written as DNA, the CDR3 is TGTGCCAGCAGCACCGGGACTAGCGGGACCTCGGGCCCAGATACGCAGTATTTT.

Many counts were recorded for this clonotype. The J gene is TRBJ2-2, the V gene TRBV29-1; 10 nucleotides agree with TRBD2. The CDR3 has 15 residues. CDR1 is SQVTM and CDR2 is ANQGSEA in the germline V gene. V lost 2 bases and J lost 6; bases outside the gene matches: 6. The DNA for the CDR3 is TGCAGCGTTGAAAAGACTAGCGGGCTCCCCGGGGAGCTGTTTTTT. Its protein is CSVEKTSGLPGELFF.

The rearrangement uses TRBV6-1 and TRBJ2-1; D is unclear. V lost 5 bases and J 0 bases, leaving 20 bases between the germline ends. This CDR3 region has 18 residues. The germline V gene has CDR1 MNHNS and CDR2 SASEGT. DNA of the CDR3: TGTGCCAGCAGTCCGATAAAACGACTCCGCAGCTCCTACAATGAGCAGTTCTTC. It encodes CASSPIKRLRSSYNEQFF.

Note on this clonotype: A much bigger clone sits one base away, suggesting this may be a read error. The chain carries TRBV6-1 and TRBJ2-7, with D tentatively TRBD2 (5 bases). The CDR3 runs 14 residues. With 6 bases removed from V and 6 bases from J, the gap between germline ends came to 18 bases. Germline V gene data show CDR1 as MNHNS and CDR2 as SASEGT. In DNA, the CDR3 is TGTGCCAGCAGGACCGACATGGAGGTCGGCGAGCAGTACTTC. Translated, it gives CASRTDMEVGEQYF.

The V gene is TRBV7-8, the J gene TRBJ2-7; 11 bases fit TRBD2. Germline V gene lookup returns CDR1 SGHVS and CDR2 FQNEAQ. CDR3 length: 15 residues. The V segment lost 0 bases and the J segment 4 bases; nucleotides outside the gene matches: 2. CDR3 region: CASSLATSGSYEQYF. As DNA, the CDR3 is TGTGCCAGCAGCTTAGCAACTAGCGGGAGTTACGAGCAGTACTTC. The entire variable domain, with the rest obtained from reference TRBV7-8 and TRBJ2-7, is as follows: GAGVSQSPRYKVAKRGQDVALRCDPISGHVSLFWYQQALGQGPEFLTYFQNEAQLDKSGLPSDRFFAERPEGSVSTLKIQRTQQEDSAVYLCASSLATSGSYEQYFGPGTRLTVT.

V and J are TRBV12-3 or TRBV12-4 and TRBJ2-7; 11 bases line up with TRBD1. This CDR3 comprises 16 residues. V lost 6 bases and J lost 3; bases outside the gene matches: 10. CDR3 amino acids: CASSTRTGGDYYEQYF. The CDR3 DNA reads TGTGCCAGCAGCACCAGGACAGGGGGCGACTACTACGAGCAGTACTTC.

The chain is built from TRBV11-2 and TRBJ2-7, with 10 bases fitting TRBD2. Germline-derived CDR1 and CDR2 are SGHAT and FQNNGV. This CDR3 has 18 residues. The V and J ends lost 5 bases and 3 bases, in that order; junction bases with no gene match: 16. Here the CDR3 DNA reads TGTGCCAGCAGCCAGGTAGGGCTAGCGGGAGCTCTTGGCTACGAGCAGTACTTC. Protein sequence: CASSQVGLAGALGYEQYF.

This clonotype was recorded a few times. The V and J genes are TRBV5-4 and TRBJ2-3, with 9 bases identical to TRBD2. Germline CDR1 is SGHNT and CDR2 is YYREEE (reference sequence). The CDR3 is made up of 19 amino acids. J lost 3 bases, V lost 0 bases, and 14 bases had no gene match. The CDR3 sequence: CASSLAPRGSGSGTDTQYF. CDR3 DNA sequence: TGTGCCAGCAGCTTGGCCCCGCGTGGTAGCGGGAGTGGAACAGATACGCAGTATTTT.

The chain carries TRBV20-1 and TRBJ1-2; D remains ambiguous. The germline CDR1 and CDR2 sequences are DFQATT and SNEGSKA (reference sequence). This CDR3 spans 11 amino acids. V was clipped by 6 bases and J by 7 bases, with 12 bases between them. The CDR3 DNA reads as TGCAGTGCCAGCGACTTAGGTGGCTACACCTTC. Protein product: CSASDLGGYTF.

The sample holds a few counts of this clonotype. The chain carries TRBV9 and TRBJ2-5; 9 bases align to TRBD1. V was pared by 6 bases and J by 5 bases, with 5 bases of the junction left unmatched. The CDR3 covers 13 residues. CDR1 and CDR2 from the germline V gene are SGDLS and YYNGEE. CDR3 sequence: CASNTGGRETQYF. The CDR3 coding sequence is TGTGCCAGCAATACAGGGGGCAGGGAGACCCAGTACTTC.

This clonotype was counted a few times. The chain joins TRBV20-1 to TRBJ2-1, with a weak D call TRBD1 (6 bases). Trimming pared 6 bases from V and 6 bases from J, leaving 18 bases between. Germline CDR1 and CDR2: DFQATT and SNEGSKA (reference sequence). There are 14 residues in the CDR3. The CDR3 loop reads CSANAGTLGNEQFF. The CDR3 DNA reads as TGCAGTGCCAACGCCGGGACACTGGGCAATGAGCAGTTCTTC.

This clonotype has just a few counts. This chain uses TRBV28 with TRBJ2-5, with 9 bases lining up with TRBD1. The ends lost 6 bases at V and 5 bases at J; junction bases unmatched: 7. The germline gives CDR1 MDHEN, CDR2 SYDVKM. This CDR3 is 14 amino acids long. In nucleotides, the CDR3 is TGTGCCAGCAGCGAAACAGGGGGCGATGAGACCCAGTACTTC. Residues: CASSETGGDETQYF.

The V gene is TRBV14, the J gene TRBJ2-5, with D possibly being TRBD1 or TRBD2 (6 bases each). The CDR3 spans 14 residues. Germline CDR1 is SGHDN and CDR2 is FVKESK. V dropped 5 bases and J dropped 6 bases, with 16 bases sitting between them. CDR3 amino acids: CASSIQGGGKTQYF. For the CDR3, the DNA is TGTGCCAGCAGCATTCAAGGAGGGGGAAAGACCCAGTACTTC.

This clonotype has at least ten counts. The CDR3 loop reads CASSPGSLQETQYF. The CDR3 DNA is TGTGCCAGCAGCCCAGGATCCCTCCAAGAGACCCAGTACTTC. J is TRBJ2-5 and V is TRBV5-6; unclear D gene. Germline V gene sequence: CDR1 SGHDT, CDR2 YYEEEE. Trimming took off 4 bases at V and 1 base at J, with 11 bases between the two ends. The CDR3 spans 14 residues.

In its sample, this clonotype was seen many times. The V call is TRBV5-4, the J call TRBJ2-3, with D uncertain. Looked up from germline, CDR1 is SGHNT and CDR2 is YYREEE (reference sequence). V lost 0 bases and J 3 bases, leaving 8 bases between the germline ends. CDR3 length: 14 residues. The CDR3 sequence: CASSLASFTDTQYF. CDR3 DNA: TGTGCCAGCAGCTTGGCTAGTTTTACAGATACGCAGTATTTT.

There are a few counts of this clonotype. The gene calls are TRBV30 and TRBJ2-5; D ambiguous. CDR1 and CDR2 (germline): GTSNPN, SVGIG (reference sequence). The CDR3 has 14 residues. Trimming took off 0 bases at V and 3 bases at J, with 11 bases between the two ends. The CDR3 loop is CAWSVLGSKETQYF. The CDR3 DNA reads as TGTGCCTGGAGTGTACTTGGAAGCAAAGAGACCCAGTACTTC.

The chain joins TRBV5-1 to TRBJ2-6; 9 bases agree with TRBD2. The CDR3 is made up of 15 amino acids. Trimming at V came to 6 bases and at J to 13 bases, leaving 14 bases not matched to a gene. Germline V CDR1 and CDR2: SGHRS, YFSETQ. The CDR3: CASTPGDLAGAVLTF. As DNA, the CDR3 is TGCGCCAGCACCCCGGGGGACTTAGCGGGAGCAGTCCTGACTTTC. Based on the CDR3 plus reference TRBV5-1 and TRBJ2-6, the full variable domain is KAGVTQTPRYLIKTRGQQVTLSCSPISGHRSVSWYQQTPGQGLQFLFEYFSETQRNKGNFPGRFSGRQFSNSRSEMNVSTLELGDSALYLCASTPGDLAGAVLTFGAGSRLTVL.

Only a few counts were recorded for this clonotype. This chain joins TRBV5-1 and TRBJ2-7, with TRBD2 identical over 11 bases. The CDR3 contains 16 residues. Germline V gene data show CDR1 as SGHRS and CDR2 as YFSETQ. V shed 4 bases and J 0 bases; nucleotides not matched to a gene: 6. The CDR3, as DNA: TGCGCCAGCAGCAGCGGGACTAGCGGCAGCTCCTACGAGCAGTACTTC. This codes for CASSSGTSGSSYEQYF.